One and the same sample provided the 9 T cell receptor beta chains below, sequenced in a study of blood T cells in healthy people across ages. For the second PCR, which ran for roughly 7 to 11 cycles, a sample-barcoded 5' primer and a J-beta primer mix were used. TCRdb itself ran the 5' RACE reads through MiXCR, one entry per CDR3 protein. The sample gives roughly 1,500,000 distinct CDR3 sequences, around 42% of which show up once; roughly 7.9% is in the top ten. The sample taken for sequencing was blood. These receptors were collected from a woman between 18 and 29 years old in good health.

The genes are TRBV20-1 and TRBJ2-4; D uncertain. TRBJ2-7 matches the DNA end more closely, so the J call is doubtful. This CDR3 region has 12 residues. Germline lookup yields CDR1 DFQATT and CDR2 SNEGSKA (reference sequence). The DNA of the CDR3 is TGCAGTGCTAGTCCTAATTCCTACGAGCAGTACTTC. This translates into CSASPNSYEQYF.

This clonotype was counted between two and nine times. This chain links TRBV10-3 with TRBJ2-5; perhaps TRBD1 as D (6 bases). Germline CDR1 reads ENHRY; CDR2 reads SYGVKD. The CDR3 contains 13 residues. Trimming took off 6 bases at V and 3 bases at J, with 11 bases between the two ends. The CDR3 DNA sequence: TGTGCCATCAGCGGACAGACGAAAGAGACCCAGTACTTC. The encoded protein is CAISGQTKETQYF.

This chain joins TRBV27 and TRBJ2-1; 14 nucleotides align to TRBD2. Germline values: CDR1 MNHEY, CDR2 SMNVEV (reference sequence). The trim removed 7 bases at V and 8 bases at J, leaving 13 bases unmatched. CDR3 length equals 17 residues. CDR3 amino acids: CASIPTPGLAGVDEQFF. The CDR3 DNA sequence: TGTGCCAGCATCCCAACTCCGGGACTAGCGGGAGTGGATGAGCAGTTCTTC.

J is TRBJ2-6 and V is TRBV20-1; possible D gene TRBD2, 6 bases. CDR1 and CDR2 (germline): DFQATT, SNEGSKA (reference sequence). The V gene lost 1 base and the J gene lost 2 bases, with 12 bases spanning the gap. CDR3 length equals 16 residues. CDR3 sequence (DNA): TGCAGTGCTAGAGGAGGTAGCGGCGCTGGGGCCAACGTCCTGACTTTC. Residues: CSARGGSGAGANVLTF.

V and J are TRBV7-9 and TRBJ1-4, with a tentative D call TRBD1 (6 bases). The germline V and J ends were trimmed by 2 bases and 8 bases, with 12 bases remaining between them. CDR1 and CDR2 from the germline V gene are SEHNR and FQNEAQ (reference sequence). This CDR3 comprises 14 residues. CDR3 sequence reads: CASSLQGSDEKLFF. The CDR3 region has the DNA TGTGCCAGCAGCTTACAGGGGTCGGACGAAAAACTGTTTTTT.

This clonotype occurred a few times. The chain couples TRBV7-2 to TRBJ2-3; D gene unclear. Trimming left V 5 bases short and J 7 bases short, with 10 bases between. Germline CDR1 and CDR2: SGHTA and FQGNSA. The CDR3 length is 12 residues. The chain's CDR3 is CASSPPDYTQYF. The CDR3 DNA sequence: TGTGCCAGCAGCCCGCCGGATTATACGCAGTATTTT.

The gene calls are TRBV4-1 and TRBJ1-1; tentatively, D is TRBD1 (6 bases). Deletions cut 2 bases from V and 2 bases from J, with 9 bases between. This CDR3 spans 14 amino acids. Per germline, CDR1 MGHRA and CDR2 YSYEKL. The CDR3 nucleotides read TGCGCCAGCAGCCAACCGGACAGTAACACTGAAGCTTTCTTT. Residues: CASSQPDSNTEAFF.

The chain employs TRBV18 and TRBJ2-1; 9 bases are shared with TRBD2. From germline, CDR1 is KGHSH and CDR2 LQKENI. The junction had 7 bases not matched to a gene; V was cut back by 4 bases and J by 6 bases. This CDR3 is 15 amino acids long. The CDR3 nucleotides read TGTGCCAGCTCACTTTCGACTAGCGGCCCCAATGAGCAGTTCTTC. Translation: CASSLSTSGPNEQFF.

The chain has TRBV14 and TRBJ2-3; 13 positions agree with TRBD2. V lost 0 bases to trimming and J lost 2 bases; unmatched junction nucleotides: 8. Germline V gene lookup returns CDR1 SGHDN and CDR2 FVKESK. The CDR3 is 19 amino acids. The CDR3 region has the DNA TGTGCCAGCAGCCAAGATCTGGGGACTAGCGGGACGCCCACAGATACGCAGTATTTT. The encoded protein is CASSQDLGTSGTPTDTQYF.